Listed below are T cell receptor beta chains from one sample, sequenced in a study of human T cells and chemical hapten exposure. TCRdb recomputed calls from the RACE reads with MiXCR, one row per CDR3 protein. The sample shows around 130,000 distinct CDR3 sequences, about 9.4% of them seen only once. Sequencing was performed on whole blood. The receptor source for this set is a male donor in good health. Some clones in this sample may be carry-over from other donors' samples. CDR3s include the opening cysteine and the closing phenylalanine or tryptophan. Each record gives: V gene, clone size, D gene, J gene, CDR3 protein, CDR3 DNA. D genes are given only for firm matches. Clone size is given for some rows only: seen once, a few or many times, or a class if the clone is expanded.

TRBV29-1	few	TRBD2	TRBJ2-7	CSVALLAGAYEQYF	TGCAGCGTGGCCTTGCTAGCGGGGGCCTACGAGCAGTACTTC
TRBV4-2	NA	NA	TRBJ1-1	CASSQARDAFF	TGTGCCAGCAGCCAAGCACGAGATGCTTTCTTT
TRBV19	NA	NA	TRBJ2-3	CASSEIGGTDTQYF	TGTGCCAGTAGTGAGATAGGGGGCACAGATACGCAGTATTTT
TRBV9	many	NA	TRBJ2-3	CASSSWGSTDTQYF	TGTGCCAGCAGCTCCTGGGGGAGCACAGATACGCAGTATTTT
TRBV11-2	NA	TRBD2	TRBJ2-3	CASSPGLAAADTQYF	TGTGCCAGCAGCCCGGGACTAGCGGCGGCAGATACGCAGTATTTT
TRBV2	NA	NA	TRBJ1-4	CASRGRTNEDEKLFF	TGTGCCAGCAGGGGACGGACGAATGAGGATGAAAAACTGTTTTTT
TRBV7-9	few	NA	TRBJ2-1	CASSPPDRAIYNEQFF	TGTGCCAGCAGCCCCCCGGACCGCGCCATCTACAATGAGCAGTTCTTC
TRBV29-1	few	TRBD1	TRBJ2-1	CSVEKGGPYNEQFF	TGCAGCGTTGAAAAAGGGGGCCCCTACAATGAGCAGTTCTTC
TRBV29-1	many	TRBD2	TRBJ2-1	CSAYPSGTHNEQFF	TGCAGCGCTTACCCTAGCGGGACCCACAATGAGCAGTTCTTC
TRBV7-9	many	NA	TRBJ1-1	CASSLPRVNTEAFF	TGTGCCAGCAGCTTACCCCGGGTGAACACTGAAGCTTTCTTT
TRBV6-5	few	NA	TRBJ1-4	CASSHGGGKLFF	TGTGCCAGCAGCCACGGAGGAGGGAAACTGTTTTTT
TRBV7-9	many	NA	TRBJ2-7	CASSSTRDRGLQDEQYF	TGTGCCAGCAGCTCAACTAGGGACCGGGGCCTCCAGGACGAGCAGTACTTC
TRBV20-1	many	NA	TRBJ2-7	CSARRELSYEQYF	TGCAGTGCTAGAAGGGAGCTCTCCTACGAGCAGTACTTC
TRBV6-5	NA	NA	TRBJ1-1	CASSYGQPTEAFF	TGTGCCAGCAGTTACGGGCAACCCACTGAAGCTTTCTTT
TRBV7-2	many	NA	TRBJ2-5	CASSLEGGNQETQYF	TGTGCCAGCAGCTTAGAGGGTGGGAACCAAGAGACCCAGTACTTC
TRBV10-3	many	TRBD1	TRBJ2-1	CAISYTYRGRTYNEQFF	TGTGCCATCAGTTATACTTACAGGGGGAGGACCTACAATGAGCAGTTCTTC
TRBV12-3/TRBV12-4	few	TRBD1	TRBJ2-1	CASSPWTGKGDEQFF	TGTGCCAGCAGTCCTTGGACAGGGAAGGGCGATGAGCAGTTCTTC
TRBV9	few	NA	TRBJ1-6	CASSVGAGDNSPLHF	TGTGCCAGCAGCGTAGGAGCAGGAGATAATTCACCCCTCCACTTT
TRBV20-1	many	TRBD1	TRBJ2-7	CSARGTADYEQYF	TGCAGTGCTAGGGGGACAGCCGACTACGAGCAGTACTTC
TRBV4-1	few	TRBD2	TRBJ2-5	CASSLLAGGVTQYF	TGCGCCAGCAGCCTCCTAGCGGGAGGGGTGACCCAGTACTTC
TRBV28	many	TRBD1	TRBJ2-1	CASSLGQDNNEQFF	TGTGCCAGCAGTTTAGGACAGGACAACAATGAGCAGTTCTTC
TRBV20-1	NA	TRBD2	TRBJ2-3	CSARGGLGSDTQYF	TGCAGTGCTAGAGGGGGACTAGGGTCAGATACGCAGTATTTT
TRBV25-1	NA	NA	TRBJ1-6	CASSEKRGFSYNSPLHF	TGTGCCAGCAGTGAAAAACGGGGATTCTCCTATAATTCACCCCTCCACTTT
TRBV6-1	few	NA	TRBJ1-1	CASSVQDRNTEAFF	TGTGCCAGCAGCGTACAGGACAGGAACACTGAAGCTTTCTTT
TRBV6-5	NA	NA	TRBJ2-2	CASRYTGELFF	TGTGCCAGCAGATACACCGGGGAGCTGTTTTTT
TRBV6-5	many	TRBD1	TRBJ1-1	CASRGTGAGDTEAFF	TGTGCCAGCAGAGGGACAGGGGCTGGGGACACTGAAGCTTTCTTT
TRBV7-9	NA	TRBD2	TRBJ2-7	CASSLSGMVDEQYF	TGTGCCAGCAGCCTTAGCGGGATGGTGGACGAGCAGTACTTC
TRBV19	NA	TRBD2	TRBJ2-1	CASSPLAGYNEQFF	TGTGCCAGTAGTCCGTTAGCGGGGTACAATGAGCAGTTCTTC
TRBV14	NA	NA	TRBJ2-3	CASSGGGSSTDTQYF	TGTGCCAGCAGCGGCGGGGGCTCTAGCACAGATACGCAGTATTTT
TRBV12-3/TRBV12-4	NA	TRBD1	TRBJ2-1	CASNIFAIGTGGRLANEQFF	TGTGCCAGCAACATATTCGCCATCGGGACAGGGGGTCGTCTAGCTAATGAGCAGTTCTTC
TRBV10-3	few	NA	TRBJ2-3	CAISGGSGETDTQYF	TGTGCCATCAGTGGAGGCTCTGGGGAAACAGATACGCAGTATTTT
TRBV28	NA	NA	TRBJ1-1	CASSPGEGNTEAFF	TGTGCCAGCAGCCCGGGGGAGGGGAACACTGAAGCTTTCTTT
TRBV6-2/TRBV6-3	few	TRBD2	TRBJ2-1	CASSRTSGSDEQFF	TGTGCCAGCAGCCGGACTAGCGGGAGCGATGAGCAGTTCTTC
TRBV15	few	NA	TRBJ1-5	CATSREKGVSNQPQHF	TGTGCCACCAGCAGAGAGAAGGGGGTGAGCAATCAGCCCCAGCATTTT
TRBV5-1	many	NA	TRBJ2-7	CASRAGTGPTGEQYF	TGCGCCAGCAGGGCTGGGACCGGACCAACGGGAGAGCAGTACTTC
TRBV12-3/TRBV12-4	NA	NA	TRBJ2-2	CASSLGPPNIAAVGELFF	TGTGCCAGCAGTTTGGGCCCTCCGAATATAGCTGCCGTTGGGGAGCTGTTTTTT
TRBV5-1	many	NA	TRBJ2-6	CASIPSWAGVAGANVLTF	TGCGCCAGCATCCCTTCATGGGCAGGGGTGGCTGGGGCCAACGTCCTGACTTTC
TRBV2	many	TRBD2	TRBJ2-7	CASRALAGAYEQYF	TGTGCCAGCAGGGCGTTAGCGGGAGCCTACGAGCAGTACTTC
TRBV25-1	few	NA	TRBJ2-7	CASSDPRREQYF	TGTGCCAGCAGTGACCCGCGGCGGGAGCAGTACTTC
TRBV27	NA	TRBD1	TRBJ1-5	CASRPGTANSNQPQHF	TGTGCCAGCAGGCCAGGGACAGCTAATAGCAATCAGCCCCAGCATTTT
TRBV10-3	NA	TRBD1	TRBJ1-6	CAITDRGNSPLHF	TGTGCCATCACGGACAGGGGTAATTCACCCCTCCACTTT
TRBV27	NA	NA	TRBJ2-1	CASSNPVDGVDEQFF	TGTGCCAGCAGCAACCCCGTGGACGGTGTGGATGAGCAGTTCTTC
TRBV20-1	few	TRBD1	TRBJ1-6	CSARDRPGQGSSPLHF	TGCAGTGCTAGAGATCGGCCGGGACAGGGAAGTTCACCCCTCCACTTT
TRBV20-1	many	TRBD2	TRBJ2-4	CSARDSGRAKNIQYF	TGCAGTGCTAGAGATAGCGGGAGGGCCAAAAACATTCAGTACTTC
TRBV2	many	TRBD1	TRBJ2-7	CASAVGQGVRYEQYF	TGTGCCAGCGCCGTGGGGCAGGGGGTGAGGTACGAGCAGTACTTC